The entry below gives a single T cell receptor beta chain sequence along with its context. Antigen unknown. With the 5' RACE reads reprocessed, TCRdb shows one record per CDR3 protein and no DNA. The sample table includes about 260,000 distinct CDR3 sequences. This sample is part of a study of T cells expressing NK-cell markers. About the research overall: Investigators obtained TCR beta repertoires from sorted CD3+CD56+NKG2C+, CD3+CD56+NKG2C- and CD3+CD56-NKG2C+ T cells. General observations from the study: Of the CD8+ T cell pool in about six donors, roughly 1.0-8% was accounted for by dominant NKG2C+ clonotypes.

The CDR3 has 15 amino acids. CDR1 and CDR2 (germline): SGHDT, YYEEEE. The chain carries TRBV5-6 and TRBJ1-2; TCRdb designates TRBD1, a call that cannot be tested without DNA. Sequenced: blood T cells: a sorted CD56 or NKG2C T cell subset, CD4+ or CD8+ T cells, or bulk PBMC T cells (not recorded which). The sequence was obtained from a woman between 18 and 75 years old in good health. CDR3: CASSLLGTAHYGYTF.